These 22 T cell receptor beta chains originate from one sample sequenced in a study of regulatory T cells in long-lasting Graves disease (dated by TCRdb to the early 2020s). The protocol used for the library was multiplex PCR. The reads were generated on an Illumina HiSeq 4000. iRepertoire HTBI primers and Arm-PCR amplification of CDR3 regions were used to construct TCR beta libraries. TCRdb passed the public sequencing reads through fastp at Q25 and MiXCR, retaining productive beta sequences. Identical CDR3 protein sequences are pooled into one entry, listed with their most common genes and DNA. A total of about 470,000 distinct CDR3 sequences appear in this sample, under 15% of them only once. Jointly, the top ten make up around 15% of the sample. What the time point label conveys for this sample: newly diagnosed GD, antithyroid drugs for less than 3 months. For both TCR sequencing and RNA sequencing, RNA was extracted from PBMCs in TRIzol.

The sample was also reused in another study, on T cells in Graves' hyperthyroidism and ophthalmopathy.

The sample consisted of peripheral blood mononuclear cells (PBMCs), taken at new diagnosis, from a patient treated with antithyroid drugs. These receptors originate from a woman in her twenties or thirties with Graves disease. Donor details come from another sample of the same person, matched by shared clones.

This clonotype was recorded many times. The J gene is TRBJ2-1, the V gene TRBV18; D is perhaps TRBD1 (6 bases). Trimming pared 6 bases from V and 9 bases from J, leaving 15 bases between. There are 13 residues in the CDR3. CDR1 and CDR2 (germline): KGHSH, LQKENI. CDR3 nucleotide sequence: TGTGCCAGCTCCTCCGGGACAAGGAGTGAGCAGTTCTTC. Amino acids: CASSSGTRSEQFF.

This clonotype turned up a few times. The chain uses TRBV7-2 and TRBJ2-3, with 13 nucleotides matching TRBD2. With 6 bases clipped from V and 4 bases from J, the junction kept 7 bases outside the gene matches. Germline lookup yields CDR1 SGHTA and CDR2 FQGNSA. The CDR3 runs 16 residues. The CDR3 region is CASSSWTSGSADTQYF. The CDR3 DNA reads TGTGCCAGCAGTTCCTGGACTAGCGGGAGCGCAGATACGCAGTATTTT.

This clonotype was detected many times. The chain carries TRBV6-1 and TRBJ1-1; 7 nucleotides line up with TRBD1. The CDR3 has 16 amino acids. The germline V gene encodes CDR1 MNHNS and CDR2 SASEGT. V lost 0 bases and J lost 5; bases outside the gene matches: 9. CDR3: CASSEATGKGGTEAFF. In DNA, the CDR3 is TGTGCCAGCAGTGAAGCGACAGGGAAGGGAGGAACTGAAGCTTTCTTT.

This clonotype was counted many times. The rearrangement uses TRBV18 and TRBJ2-1; D ambiguous. Looked up from germline, CDR1 is KGHSH and CDR2 is LQKENI. Trimming cost V 3 bases and J 3 bases, with 18 bases left between them. This CDR3 has 17 residues. DNA for the CDR3: TGTGCCAGCTCACCGGTATCAAGAGACGAATACTACAATGAGCAGTTCTTC. It is translated as CASSPVSRDEYYNEQFF.

This clonotype was observed at least ten times. The chain employs TRBV29-1 and TRBJ1-1; weak D call: TRBD1 (6 bases). The CDR3 length is 10 residues. Between the trimmed V and J ends, which lost 7 bases and 6 bases, there was a span of 9 bases. Germline CDR1 and CDR2: SQVTM and ANQGSEA. This chain's CDR3 is CSAGQSEAFF. DNA of the CDR3: TGCAGCGCAGGACAGTCTGAAGCTTTCTTT.

This clonotype was picked up many times. The genes are TRBV20-1 and TRBJ2-3; tentative D call: TRBD2 (5 bases). The CDR3 runs 12 residues. Trimming pared 6 bases from V and 3 bases from J, leaving 10 bases between. Germline V CDR1 and CDR2: DFQATT, SNEGSKA (reference sequence). The CDR3 spells CSANGGTDTQYF. In DNA form, the CDR3 reads TGCAGTGCGAACGGCGGGACAGATACGCAGTATTTT.

The chain uses TRBV9 and TRBJ2-4; 9 positions match TRBD2. CDR1 and CDR2 from the germline V gene are SGDLS and YYNGEE. V lost 0 bases and J lost 3; bases outside the gene matches: 4. The CDR3 covers 16 residues. Here the CDR3 DNA reads TGTGCCAGCAGCGTAGGGTCAGCGGGAGGCAAAAACATTCAGTACTTC. Its protein product is CASSVGSAGGKNIQYF.

The chain employs TRBV9 and TRBJ2-1; D gene uncertain. Germline values: CDR1 SGDLS, CDR2 YYNGEE. V was clipped by 0 bases and J by 10 bases, with 20 bases between them. There are 16 residues in the CDR3. The CDR3 region has the DNA TGTGCCAGCAGCGTAGATCCTCCCGGCTCCGTCTCCGAGCAGTTCTTC. Amino acids: CASSVDPPGSVSEQFF.

This clonotype was detected ten times or more. The chain combines TRBV12-5 with TRBJ2-2; unclear D gene. Germline V gene sequence: CDR1 LGHNT, CDR2 FRNRAP. CDR3 length: 17 amino acids. V gave up 2 bases and J gave up 1 base, with 14 bases separating them. CDR3 loop: CASGLPRTARNTGELFF. DNA for the CDR3: TGTGCTAGTGGTTTGCCACGCACGGCCAGGAACACCGGGGAGCTGTTTTTT. Full variable domain (rest looked up from reference TRBV12-5 and TRBJ2-2): DARVTQTPRHKVTEMGQEVTMRCQPILGHNTVFWYRQTMMQGLELLAYFRNRAPLDDSGMPKDRFSAEMPDATLATLKIQPSEPRDSAVYFCASGLPRTARNTGELFFGEGSRLTVL.

The sample holds many counts of this clonotype. The rearrangement links TRBV4-1 to TRBJ2-7, with D tentatively TRBD1 or TRBD2 (5 bases each). V shed 2 bases and J shed 2 bases, with 10 bases lying between them. The V gene's germline CDR1 is MGHRA and CDR2 YSYEKL. The CDR3 contains 14 residues. CDR3 in amino acids: CASSQSGTPYEQYF. CDR3 sequence (DNA): TGCGCCAGCAGCCAATCCGGGACGCCCTACGAGCAGTACTTC.

This clonotype turned up a few times. The rearrangement joins TRBV6-1 to TRBJ2-4, with no clear D. The germline gives CDR1 MNHNS, CDR2 SASEGT. The CDR3 is 14 amino acids. With 4 bases removed from V and 0 bases from J, the gap between germline ends came to 7 bases. CDR3 amino acids: CASSGTLAKNIQYF. The CDR3 DNA sequence: TGTGCCAGCAGTGGTACGTTAGCCAAAAACATTCAGTACTTC.

With regard to this clonotype: The germline gene is not matched at one end of the junction; a read error may be the cause. CDR3 nucleotides: TGCAGCGTCAAAGGGACTAGCGTCTCCAACGAGCAGTACTTC. Residues: CSVKGTSVSNEQYF. This rearrangement joins TRBV29-1 to TRBJ2-7, with 10 bases matching TRBD2. The CDR3 consists of 14 residues. CDR1 is SQVTM and CDR2 is ANQGSEA in the germline V gene.

The genes are TRBV7-9 and TRBJ1-4, with a weak D call TRBD1 (5 bases). CDR3 length: 15 residues. Per germline, CDR1 SEHNR and CDR2 FQNEAQ (reference sequence). V dropped 5 bases and J dropped 5 bases, with 15 bases sitting between them. The CDR3 sequence is CASSLGPRDNEKLFF. DNA of the CDR3: TGTGCCAGCAGCCTGGGACCTCGGGACAATGAAAAACTGTTTTTT. Based on the CDR3 plus reference TRBV7-9 and TRBJ1-4, the full variable domain is DTGVSQNPRHKITKRGQNVTFRCDPISEHNRLYWYRQTLGQGPEFLTYFQNEAQLEKSRLLSDRFSAERPKGSFSTLEIQRTEQGDSAMYLCASSLGPRDNEKLFFGSGTQLSVL.

The chain couples TRBV11-2 to TRBJ2-1; tentatively, D is TRBD2 (5 bases). Germline V CDR1 and CDR2: SGHAT, FQNNGV. V was clipped by 5 bases and J by 10 bases, with 18 bases between them. This CDR3 is 14 amino acids long. The CDR3 DNA sequence: TGTGCCAGCAGCGAAACGAGGGTAGGGAGCGAGCAGTTCTTC. Translation: CASSETRVGSEQFF.

This clonotype was observed many times. V usage is TRBV13 and J usage is TRBJ2-1; 7 nucleotides line up with TRBD1. V lost 5 bases, J lost 6 bases, and 7 bases stayed unmatched. CDR3 length equals 14 residues. The germline V gene encodes CDR1 PRHDT and CDR2 FYEKMQ (reference sequence). This chain's CDR3 is CASSPGTASNEQFF. The CDR3 DNA is TGTGCCAGCAGCCCCGGGACAGCATCCAATGAGCAGTTCTTC.

This clonotype came up many times. The genes are TRBV12-3 or TRBV12-4 and TRBJ1-3; tentative D call: TRBD1 (5 bases). The length of the CDR3 is 14 residues. The V gene lost 0 bases and the J gene lost 2 bases, with 5 bases spanning the gap. The CDR3 region is CASSLAGAGNTIYF. Here the CDR3 DNA reads TGTGCCAGCAGTTTAGCGGGGGCTGGAAACACCATATATTTT.

There are many counts of this clonotype. The chain has TRBV7-9 and TRBJ2-3; D is perhaps TRBD2 (6 bases). Germline loops: CDR1 SEHNR, CDR2 FQNEAQ (reference sequence). This CDR3 has 16 residues. The germline V and J ends were trimmed by 3 bases and 1 base, with 14 bases remaining between them. CDR3 sequence reads: CASSFPRRAGTDTQYF. The CDR3 nucleotides read TGTGCCAGCAGCTTCCCCCGGAGGGCCGGCACAGATACGCAGTATTTT.

This clonotype has ten or more counts. The gene calls are TRBV20-1 and TRBJ2-5; TRBD2 matches at 9 bases. From germline, CDR1 is DFQATT and CDR2 SNEGSKA (reference sequence). Trimming took 6 bases from V and 4 from J; bases not matched to a gene: 9. There are 14 residues in the CDR3. The CDR3 bases are TGCAGTGCATCGACTAGCGGCCGGGGAGAGACCCAGTACTTC. Protein product: CSASTSGRGETQYF.

This clonotype has ten or more counts. This chain connects TRBV30 to TRBJ2-1; D remains unclear. The CDR3 covers 12 residues. The V and J ends lost 5 bases and 5 bases respectively, with 10 bases between them. Germline CDR1 reads GTSNPN; CDR2 reads SVGIG (reference sequence). The CDR3 is CAWGPINNEQFF. As DNA, the CDR3 is TGTGCCTGGGGGCCTATTAACAATGAGCAGTTCTTC.

This clonotype was detected only a few times. Mismatch with germline at one junction end may stem from a read error. The chain links TRBV7-7 to TRBJ2-1; possible D gene TRBD1, 7 bases. Germline lookup yields CDR1 SSHAT and CDR2 FNYEAQ (reference sequence). The CDR3 sequence is 16 residues long. CDR3 nucleotides: TGTGCTAGCAGCCACGGAGGGGGCAGATCCGACAATGAGCAGTTCTTC. This translates into CASSHGGGRSDNEQFF. Full variable domain (outside the CDR3, taken from reference TRBV7-7 and TRBJ2-1): GAGVSQSPRYKVTKRGQDVTLRCDPISSHATLYWYQQALGQGPEFLTYFNYEAQPDKSGLPSDRFSAERPEGSISTLTIQRTEQRDSAMYRCASSHGGGRSDNEQFFGPGTRLTVL.

The chain is built from TRBV7-9 and TRBJ1-4, with 7 nucleotides matching TRBD1. V trimming: 5 bases; J trimming: 8 bases; junction bases outside the gene matches: 8. Germline assignment: CDR1 SEHNR and CDR2 FQNEAQ (reference sequence). The CDR3 spans 14 residues. Here the CDR3 DNA reads TGTGCCAGCAGCCCAGACAGGGCAAGGGAAAAACTGTTTTTT. It encodes CASSPDRAREKLFF. Combining the CDR3 with reference TRBV7-9 and TRBJ1-4 gives the whole variable domain DTGVSQNPRHKITKRGQNVTFRCDPISEHNRLYWYRQTLGQGPEFLTYFQNEAQLEKSRLLSDRFSAERPKGSFSTLEIQRTEQGDSAMYLCASSPDRAREKLFFGSGTQLSVL.

This clonotype appeared many times. This sequence joins TRBV4-1 and TRBJ1-2; D unclear. This CDR3 is built from 15 residues. The V gene lost 0 bases and the J gene lost 6 bases, with 14 bases spanning the gap. CDR1 is MGHRA and CDR2 is YSYEKL in the germline V gene. The CDR3 DNA is TGCGCCAGCAGCCAAGAAGGGCGGAGACTAAATGGCTACACCTTC. It translates to CASSQEGRRLNGYTF.